This T cell receptor (beta chain) was profiled in a study of metastatic and nonmetastatic thyroid tumors. As for the study in general: The study looked at repertoires side by side in blood and in tumor or nodule tissue from malignant and benign thyroid patients.

The length of the CDR3 is 13 residues. Between the trimmed V and J ends, which lost 3 bases and 4 bases, there was a span of 9 bases. Before thyroid surgery, none of the patients had received any treatment. Through MiXCR, TCRdb re-clonotyped the PCR reads. The sample has around 25,000 clones; roughly 22% are singletons. This clone showed up just a few times. Sequenced material: adjacent normal tissue. This TCR derives from a female donor with papillary thyroid cancer or a benign thyroid nodule (not recorded which). Some clones in this sample may be carry-over from other donors' samples. The chain has TRBV12-3 or TRBV12-4 and TRBJ1-2, with D possibly TRBD1 on 5 matching bases. CDR3 protein: CASSFGHIYGYTF. CDR3 DNA: TGTGCCAGCAGTTTCGGACATATCTATGGCTACACCTTC.